These 8 T cell receptor beta chains came from one sample sequenced in a study of radiotherapy plus CTLA-4 blockade in lung cancer (dated by TCRdb to about 2018). The library was produced with the immunoSEQ multiplex PCR assay. In its TCRdb copy, this immuneACCESS table keeps in-frame sequences only and misses some clones. Where compared with another copy, unresolved V genes explain less than half of these, and the others have no known cause. This sample is represented by over 75,000 clones; about four fifths of them were singletons. The ten top clones hold around 0.76% of the sample. The sample here was peripheral blood, taken from a patient treated with radiotherapy plus ipilimumab. The receptors derive from a human donor with non-small cell lung cancer who had stable disease on radiotherapy plus ipilimumab.

The chain has TRBV11-2 and TRBJ2-6; D gene unclear. Deletions cut 1 base from V and 3 bases from J, with 7 bases between. CDR3 length: 15 residues. Germline CDR1 SGHAT, CDR2 FQNNGV. CDR3 sequence: CASSLVVRGANVLTF. For the CDR3, the DNA is TGTGCCAGCAGCTTAGTTGTTCGTGGGGCCAACGTCCTGACTTTC.

J is TRBJ2-1 and V is TRBV28; weak D call: TRBD1 (5 bases). The V end was cut by 5 bases, the J end by 1 base, with 12 bases between. CDR3 size: 15 residues. CDR1 is MDHEN, CDR2 SYDVKM, per germline. The CDR3 region has the DNA TGTGCCAGCAGTGTTTCAGGGTGGTCCTACAATGAGCAGTTCTTC. It yields the protein CASSVSGWSYNEQFF. The full variable domain, in which reference TRBV28 and TRBJ2-1 provide the parts outside the CDR3, is DVKVTQSSRYLVKRTGEKVFLECVQDMDHENMFWYRQDPGLGLRLIYFSYDVKMKEKGDIPEGYSVSREKKERFSLILESASTNQTSMYLCASSVSGWSYNEQFFGPGTRLTVL.

This clone was recorded once. This CDR3 is also generated by other DNA sequences in the sample. The chain's CDR3 is CASSSGQGADTQYF. CDR3 in DNA: TGCGCCAGCAGCTCGGGGCAGGGTGCAGATACGCAGTATTTT. The chain is built from TRBV5-1 and TRBJ2-3; D tentatively reads TRBD1 or TRBD2 (5 bases each). The CDR3 runs 14 residues. Germline values: CDR1 SGHRS, CDR2 YFSETQ. Trimming took off 3 bases at V and 4 bases at J, with 12 bases between the two ends. The full variable domain, its missing parts supplied by reference TRBV5-1 and TRBJ2-3, is KAGVTQTPRYLIKTRGQQVTLSCSPISGHRSVSWYQQTPGQGLQFLFEYFSETQRNKGNFPGRFSGRQFSNSRSEMNVSTLELGDSALYLCASSSGQGADTQYFGPGTRLTVL.

This chain links TRBV28 with TRBJ2-1; 8 nucleotides match TRBD1. Germline CDR1 and CDR2: MDHEN and SYDVKM. The CDR3 spans 15 residues. Trimming removed 4 bases from V and 13 bases from J; junction bases left unmatched: 15. The CDR3 protein is CASSSTTPKQGVQFF. The CDR3 nucleotides read TGTGCCAGCAGTTCAACCACCCCTAAACAGGGGGTTCAGTTCTTC.

This clone has just a few counts. The rearrangement links TRBV5-4 to TRBJ2-3; D remains ambiguous. Looked up from germline, CDR1 is SGHNT and CDR2 is YYREEE (reference sequence). Trimming removed 4 bases from V and 0 bases from J, with 6 bases in between. The CDR3 has 13 residues. The CDR3 region has the DNA TGTGCCAGCAGCGTGGACAGCACAGATACGCAGTATTTT. The encoded protein is CASSVDSTDTQYF.

The J gene is TRBJ1-6, the V gene TRBV30, with D tentatively TRBD1 (6 bases). The CDR3 covers 16 residues. Per germline, CDR1 GTSNPN and CDR2 SVGIG (reference sequence). Trimming stripped 7 bases from V and 6 bases from J, with 22 bases between. In nucleotides, the CDR3 is TGTGCCTCCACCCGACAGGCCACAATCCTTAATTCACCCCTCCACTTT. Its translation is CASTRQATILNSPLHF.

The chain employs TRBV10-3 and TRBJ2-6, with D perhaps TRBD2 (5 bases). Trimming pared 8 bases from V and 2 bases from J, leaving 7 bases between. CDR1 and CDR2 from the germline V gene are ENHRY and SYGVKD. The CDR3 runs 13 residues. CDR3 in amino acids: CAIGRAGANVLTF. CDR3 coding DNA: TGTGCCATCGGGAGAGCTGGGGCCAACGTCCTGACTTTC.

This clone is a singleton in its sample. The DNA of the CDR3 is TGTGCCAGCAGCGTGAGAAGGCTGGGACCCTACAATGAGCAGTTCTTC. Translating gives CASSVRRLGPYNEQFF. This rearrangement joins TRBV9 to TRBJ2-1; D may match TRBD1 or TRBD2 (5 bases each). CDR3 size: 16 residues. Trimming took 2 bases from V and 2 from J, leaving 14 bases between them. CDR1 is SGDLS and CDR2 is YYNGEE in the germline V gene.